The rows below give T cell receptor beta chains drawn from one sample of a study of blood T cell repertoires in COVID-19. Sequenced by immunoSEQ multiplex PCR; TCRdb stores in-frame clones only, minus some. The sample has over 140,000 clones; 76% are singletons. The sequencing input was peripheral blood. Receptor source: a woman of 80 years or more with active or convalescent COVID-19. The CDR3 runs from the conserved cysteine through the conserved F or W. The D gene is left open where the match is weak. The listing skips clone size in some rows; elsewhere it reads once, few, many or a size class.

TRBV15	13	NA	TRBJ1-6	NA	TGTGCCACCAGCAGAGATTGGAGTTCACCCCTCCACTTT	CATSRDWSSPLHF
TRBV5-4	16	NA	TRBJ2-1	TRBD2	TGTGCCAGCAGCGGACCGGGACTAGGTACCTACAATGAGCAGTTCTTC	CASSGPGLGTYNEQFF
TRBV2	15	NA	TRBJ1-1	NA	TGTGCCAGCAGTGAATGGAGTGGGGGAGGCTTCCCAGCTTTCTTT	CASSEWSGGGFPAFF
TRBV28	12	NA	TRBJ1-1	NA	TGTGCCAGCAGGTCGGTAAAGTATGAAGCTTTCTTT	CASRSVKYEAFF
TRBV6-4	16	NA	TRBJ2-7	TRBD2	TGTGCCAGCAGTGACAGACTAGCAGAAAGCTCCTACGAGCAGTACTTC	CASSDRLAESSYEQYF
TRBV7-2	14	NA	TRBJ2-7	NA	TGTGCCAGCAGCTTAGCCCGTCGGGACTACGAGCAGTACTTC	CASSLARRDYEQYF
TRBV11-3	15	NA	TRBJ2-1	TRBD1	TGTGCCAGCAGCCCAGGGGGTATCCGTAACAATGAGCAGTTCTTC	CASSPGGIRNNEQFF
TRBV30	13	once	TRBJ1-1	TRBD1	TGTGCCTCCCTGACAGGGGGCAGGTCTGAAGCTTTCTTT	CASLTGGRSEAFF
TRBV5-1	16	NA	TRBJ1-5	TRBD1	TGCGCCAGCAGCTTGGAAGCAGGGGGTAGGGGTCAGCCCCAGCATTTT	CASSLEAGGRGQPQHF
TRBV2	15	NA	TRBJ1-4	TRBD1	TGTGCCAGCAGTGGCCGGACAGGGACTAATGAAAAACTGTTTTTT	CASSGRTGTNEKLFF
TRBV18	17	once	TRBJ2-3	TRBD2	TGTGCCAGCTCACTTAGGGCCCTAGCGGGGTTTGCAGATACGCAGTATTTT	CASSLRALAGFADTQYF
TRBV6-6	14	few	TRBJ1-4	TRBD1	TGTGCCAGCAGCCGAGGACAGGTTAATGAAAAACTGTTTTTT	CASSRGQVNEKLFF
TRBV7-3	13	NA	TRBJ1-1	NA	TGTGCCAGCAGCTTCCCCGTTAACACTGAAGCTTTCTTT	CASSFPVNTEAFF
TRBV6-4	14	NA	TRBJ1-2	TRBD1	TGTGCCAGCAGTGACGGGACAGCTAACTATGGCTACACCTTC	CASSDGTANYGYTF
TRBV18	17	NA	TRBJ2-1	TRBD2	TGTGCCAGCTCACCACCGGCTGGCGGGGGGGCTCGCAATGAGCAGTTCTTC	CASSPPAGGGARNEQFF
TRBV5-1	15	once	TRBJ2-2	NA	TGCGCCAGCAGCTTTACCGGGGGTTTCACCGGGGAGCTGTTTTTT	CASSFTGGFTGELFF
TRBV2	14	NA	TRBJ2-7	TRBD2	TGTGCCAGCAGAGTGACTAGCAGCTCCTACGAGCAGTACTTC	CASRVTSSSYEQYF
TRBV30	13	NA	TRBJ1-3	NA	TGTGCCTGGAGTCTCTTGTCTGGAAACACCATATATTTT	CAWSLLSGNTIYF
TRBV28	15	few	TRBJ1-5	NA	TGTGCCAGCCTCGTCGTTGGGGAGGGCAATCAGCCCCAGCATTTT	CASLVVGEGNQPQHF
TRBV7-8	16	NA	TRBJ1-1	NA	TGTGCCAGCAGCTTAGTGGGGCAGACGATGAACACTGAAGCTTTCTTT	CASSLVGQTMNTEAFF
TRBV7-9	14	NA	TRBJ2-7	NA	TGTGCCAGCAGCCCACCCCCGGGGGAGAGGGAGCAGTACTTC	CASSPPPGEREQYF
TRBV3-1/TRBV3-2	15	NA	TRBJ2-3	NA	TGTGCCAGCAGCCTGCAGGGGCTATACACAGATACGCAGTATTTT	CASSLQGLYTDTQYF
TRBV4-1	13	NA	TRBJ1-2	NA	TGCGCCAGCAGCCAAACCGGGTCCTATGGCTACACCTTC	CASSQTGSYGYTF
TRBV11-2	12	once	TRBJ2-7	NA	TGTGCCAGCAGCTTAGTATGGGAAGGACTTTACTTC	CASSLVWEGLYF
TRBV28	15	NA	TRBJ1-2	TRBD1	TGTGCCAGCAGTGCCCGGGGGACAGCTTACTATGGCTACACCTTC	CASSARGTAYYGYTF
TRBV2	12	NA	TRBJ2-7	NA	TGTGCCAGCAGTGTGACAGCTACGAAGCAGTACTTC	CASSVTATKQYF
TRBV19	15	NA	TRBJ2-1	TRBD1	TGTGCCAGTAGTAACCGGGACAGGGGTGGGGATGAGCAGTTCTTC	CASSNRDRGGDEQFF
TRBV5-8	15	NA	TRBJ2-2	NA	TGTGCCAGCAGCTTGCAGGGGTTAGGCACCGGGGAGCTGTTTTTT	CASSLQGLGTGELFF
TRBV7-9	15	NA	TRBJ1-6	NA	TGTGCCAGCAGCCCACCCGACGGCGGGAGGTCACCCCTCCACTTT	CASSPPDGGRSPLHF
TRBV7-3	13	NA	TRBJ1-1	NA	TGTGCCAGCAGCTCCGGGTCGGGGGTGGAAGCTTTCTTT	CASSSGSGVEAFF
TRBV4-3	14	once	TRBJ1-1	NA	TGCGCCAGCAGCCTCCAGGGAGGAAACACTGAAGCTTTCTTT	CASSLQGGNTEAFF
TRBV30	12	NA	TRBJ1-2	TRBD1	TGTGCCAGCGACAGGGTACTCAGCGGCTACACCTTC	CASDRVLSGYTF
TRBV9	16	once	TRBJ1-4	NA	TGTGCCAGCAGCCATAGTAGCGGGGGGCGGAGTGAAAAACTGTTTTTT	CASSHSSGGRSEKLFF
TRBV2	16	NA	TRBJ2-5	TRBD2	TGTGCCAGCAGGATGGGACTAGCGGGGGTTTTGGAGACCCAGTACTTC	CASRMGLAGVLETQYF
TRBV7-8	14	NA	TRBJ1-1	TRBD1	TGTGCCAGCAGGGACAGGGATATGAACACTGAAGCTTTCTTT	CASRDRDMNTEAFF
TRBV9	16	NA	TRBJ2-3	TRBD2	TGTGCCAGCAGCGTAGGCGGGGGGGGCGGCACAGATACGCAGTATTTT	CASSVGGGGGTDTQYF
TRBV29-1	13	few	TRBJ1-1	TRBD1	TGCAGCGTTGTGGACAGGGCCAGCACTGAAGCTTTCTTT	CSVVDRASTEAFF
TRBV18	15	NA	TRBJ1-2	TRBD1	TGTGCCAGCTCAGTTAGACAGGGGCTGAGATATGGCTACACCTTC	CASSVRQGLRYGYTF
TRBV5-1	14	NA	TRBJ1-4	NA	TGCGCCAGCAGCTTACTAACAGGAAATGAAAAACTGTTTTTT	CASSLLTGNEKLFF
TRBV4-2	14	NA	TRBJ1-1	NA	TGTGCCAGCAGCGAAGAGAGGACAGCAACTGAAGCTTTCTTT	CASSEERTATEAFF
TRBV25-1	11	NA	TRBJ2-7	NA	TGTGCCAGCGAGTTCTCCTACGAGCAGTACTTC	CASEFSYEQYF
TRBV7-2	14	NA	TRBJ1-2	NA	TGTGCCAGCAGCCCTGCGGGCCGTACCTATGGCTACACCTTC	CASSPAGRTYGYTF
TRBV5-1	13	NA	TRBJ1-2	TRBD1	TGCGCCAGCAGCTTGGACAGGGGGTTTGGCTACACCTTC	CASSLDRGFGYTF
TRBV6-2/TRBV6-3	14	NA	TRBJ1-1	TRBD1	TGTGCCAGCAGTTTGGACAGGCTTCGGGGTGAAGCTTTCTTT	CASSLDRLRGEAFF
TRBV25-1	15	NA	TRBJ1-6	TRBD1	TGTGCCAGCAGTGCCTACAGGGGCCAAAATTCACCCCTCCACTTT	CASSAYRGQNSPLHF
TRBV5-5	13	NA	TRBJ2-5	NA	TGTGCCAGCAGCTGGGGCAGCCAAGAGACCCAGTACTTC	CASSWGSQETQYF
TRBV27	13	NA	TRBJ1-2	NA	TGTGCCAGCAGCAGCGGGACTAACTATGGCTACACCTTC	CASSSGTNYGYTF
TRBV6-2/TRBV6-3	15	NA	TRBJ1-1	NA	TGTGCCAGCAGTTACTCTGGCAGGGCGTCCACTGAAGCTTTCTTT	CASSYSGRASTEAFF
TRBV9	18	few	TRBJ2-1	TRBD2	TGTGCCAGCAGCAGCCGTCCCTTGGGTAGCGGGGGGGCGGATGAGCAGTTCTTC	CASSSRPLGSGGADEQFF
TRBV9	15	NA	TRBJ1-1	TRBD1	TGTGCCAGCAGCGTCGGACAGGGGATGAACACTGAAGCTTTCTTT	CASSVGQGMNTEAFF
TRBV7-8	15	NA	TRBJ1-2	NA	TGTGCCAGCAGCGGACAGTCCGGGACCACCTATGGCTACACCTTC	CASSGQSGTTYGYTF
TRBV12-3/TRBV12-4	13	NA	TRBJ1-1	NA	TGTGCCAGCAGTTTAGTAGGGGGTAGAGAAGCTTTCTTT	CASSLVGGREAFF
TRBV28	14	NA	TRBJ1-1	NA	TGTGCCAGCAGTACCTCCGACTTGGGCACTGAAGCTTTCTTT	CASSTSDLGTEAFF